The entry below describes one T cell receptor beta chain. Its antigen is not identified. The data were taken from a study of long-term antiretroviral therapy in people with HIV. Study results and limitations: No data were available on ART adherence, viral resistance or therapy changes. Dominating the repertoire at all time points were the clones that expanded before ART.

Version v3.0 of the immunoSEQ assay ran at survey level. Some clones are missing from TCRdb's copy, which holds only in-frame ones; the method was immunoSEQ multiplex PCR. The sample lists roughly 28,000 clones, roughly 80% occurring once. The germline V and J ends were trimmed by 5 bases and 5 bases, with 18 bases remaining between them. CDR1 is SGHTA, CDR2 FQGNSA, per germline. This CDR3 comprises 15 residues. This receptor was taken from a man aged 45-65 years with HIV. The rearrangement uses TRBV7-2 and TRBJ2-5; D unclear. The sample consisted of unsorted PBMCs, taken 2.9 years after starting antiretroviral therapy. This CDR3 reads CASSIGRLGVETQYF. The CDR3 DNA reads TGTGCCAGCAGCATCGGGCGGCTTGGGGTGGAGACCCAGTACTTC.